These 3 T cell receptor beta chains were sequenced from one sample in a study of identical twins. In TCRdb, the 5' RACE reads were re-called with MiXCR into one record per CDR3 protein. Of 350,000 or so distinct CDR3 sequences in the sample, 7% to 9.5% were seen once. Material for sequencing was naive T cells sorted from blood. The receptor set was obtained from a woman aged 50 to 60 in good health.

In this sample, this clonotype turned up many times. V usage is TRBV24-1 and J usage is TRBJ2-1; D is unresolved. In germline, CDR1 is KGHDR, CDR2 SFDVKD. Between the trimmed V and J ends, which lost 9 bases and 0 bases, there was a span of 5 bases. The CDR3 has 12 amino acids. The CDR3 coding sequence is TGTGCCACCGGCGGCTCCTACAATGAGCAGTTCTTC. Translation: CATGGSYNEQFF.

In this sample, this clonotype turned up many times. The genes are TRBV12-3 or TRBV12-4 and TRBJ1-2, with 8 bases identical to TRBD1. The CDR3 spans 14 residues. Trimming cost V 1 base and J 8 bases; bases outside gene matches: 6. In DNA form, the CDR3 reads TGTGCCAGCAGTTTAGGGGCGACAGGGGACGGCTACACCTTC. Translating it yields CASSLGATGDGYTF.

This clonotype was seen a handful of times. V and J are TRBV19 and TRBJ1-1; D is unclear. Germline V gives CDR1 LNHDA, CDR2 SQIVND (reference sequence). V lost 7 bases to trimming and J lost 1 base, with 13 bases between them. The CDR3 length is 14 residues. The CDR3: CASTGRRTNTEAFF. CDR3 sequence (DNA): TGTGCCAGTACTGGAAGGCGGACGAACACTGAAGCTTTCTTT.